The rows below give T cell receptor beta chains drawn from one sample of a study of blood T cell repertoires in COVID-19. Using immunoSEQ multiplex PCR, the repertoire was profiled, and TCRdb retains in-frame clones only, with some absent. The sample has 250,000 to 300,000 clones, 70% to 90% seen once. Source material: peripheral blood. The receptors come from a woman aged 70-85 years with acute or convalescent COVID-19. The CDR3 runs from the conserved cysteine through the conserved F or W. The order of the fields is clone size, V gene, J gene, D gene, CDR3 DNA, CDR3 protein. D genes are given only for firm matches. Where a row states a size, it is once, few, many or the class of an expanded clone; other rows omit it.

abundance: .
v_gene: TRBV30
j_gene: TRBJ2-7
d_gene: TRBD2
CDR3nt: TGTGCCTGGAGCTGGACTAGCGGGGGAACCTACGAGCAGTACTTC
CDR3aa: CAWSWTSGGTYEQYF

abundance: .
v_gene: TRBV6-5
j_gene: TRBJ1-2
d_gene: TRBD1
CDR3nt: TGTGCCAGCAGCCTACAGGGGGCGCGGAGCTATGGCTACACCTTC
CDR3aa: CASSLQGARSYGYTF

abundance: once
v_gene: TRBV6-5
j_gene: TRBJ1-5
d_gene: TRBD1
CDR3nt: TGTGCCAGCATCCTGACAGGGGATCAGCCCCAGCATTTT
CDR3aa: CASILTGDQPQHF

abundance: .
v_gene: TRBV4-1
j_gene: TRBJ2-4
d_gene: .
CDR3nt: TGCGCCAGCAGCCAGAGGACCAGCGGGAACATTCAGTACTTC
CDR3aa: CASSQRTSGNIQYF

abundance: few
v_gene: TRBV18
j_gene: TRBJ1-1
d_gene: .
CDR3nt: TGTGCCAGCTCAGGGGCGACGAACACTGAAGCTTTCTTT
CDR3aa: CASSGATNTEAFF

abundance: few
v_gene: TRBV19
j_gene: TRBJ2-1
d_gene: TRBD1
CDR3nt: TGTGCCAGCTCTGGACAGGGGCGATACAATGAGCAGTTCTTC
CDR3aa: CASSGQGRYNEQFF

abundance: .
v_gene: TRBV3-1/TRBV3-2
j_gene: TRBJ1-2
d_gene: TRBD1
CDR3nt: TGTGCCAGCAGGGGGCACAGGGGAGGTGGCTACACCTTC
CDR3aa: CASRGHRGGGYTF

abundance: .
v_gene: TRBV9
j_gene: TRBJ1-2
d_gene: .
CDR3nt: TGTGCCAGCAGCGTAGGTGGCCAGGCGGGCTATGGCTACACCTTC
CDR3aa: CASSVGGQAGYGYTF

abundance: .
v_gene: TRBV2
j_gene: TRBJ1-2
d_gene: .
CDR3nt: TGTGCCAGCAGTCGAGAGGGGGCTAACTATGGCTACACCTTC
CDR3aa: CASSREGANYGYTF

abundance: .
v_gene: TRBV25-1
j_gene: TRBJ1-2
d_gene: .
CDR3nt: TGTGCCAGCCGAGAGGCGGGGAACTATGGCTACACCTTC
CDR3aa: CASREAGNYGYTF

abundance: .
v_gene: TRBV13
j_gene: TRBJ2-3
d_gene: TRBD2
CDR3nt: TGTGCCAGCAGCTCGCGGACTAGAGAACCCACAGATACGCAGTATTTT
CDR3aa: CASSSRTREPTDTQYF